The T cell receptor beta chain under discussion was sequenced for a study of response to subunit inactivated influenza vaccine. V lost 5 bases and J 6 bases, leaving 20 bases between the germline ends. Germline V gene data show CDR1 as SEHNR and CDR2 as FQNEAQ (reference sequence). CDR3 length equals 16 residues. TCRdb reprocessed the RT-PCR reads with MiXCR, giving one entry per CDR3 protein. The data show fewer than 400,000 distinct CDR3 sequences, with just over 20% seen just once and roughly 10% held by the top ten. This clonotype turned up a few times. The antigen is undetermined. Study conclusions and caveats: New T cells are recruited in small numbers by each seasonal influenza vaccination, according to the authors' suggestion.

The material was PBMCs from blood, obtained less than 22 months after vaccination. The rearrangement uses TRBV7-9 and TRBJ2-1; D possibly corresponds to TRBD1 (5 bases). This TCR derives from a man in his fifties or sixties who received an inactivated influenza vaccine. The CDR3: CASSPHPLWGINEQFF. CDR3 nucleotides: TGTGCCAGCAGCCCGCACCCCCTTTGGGGCATCAATGAGCAGTTCTTC.